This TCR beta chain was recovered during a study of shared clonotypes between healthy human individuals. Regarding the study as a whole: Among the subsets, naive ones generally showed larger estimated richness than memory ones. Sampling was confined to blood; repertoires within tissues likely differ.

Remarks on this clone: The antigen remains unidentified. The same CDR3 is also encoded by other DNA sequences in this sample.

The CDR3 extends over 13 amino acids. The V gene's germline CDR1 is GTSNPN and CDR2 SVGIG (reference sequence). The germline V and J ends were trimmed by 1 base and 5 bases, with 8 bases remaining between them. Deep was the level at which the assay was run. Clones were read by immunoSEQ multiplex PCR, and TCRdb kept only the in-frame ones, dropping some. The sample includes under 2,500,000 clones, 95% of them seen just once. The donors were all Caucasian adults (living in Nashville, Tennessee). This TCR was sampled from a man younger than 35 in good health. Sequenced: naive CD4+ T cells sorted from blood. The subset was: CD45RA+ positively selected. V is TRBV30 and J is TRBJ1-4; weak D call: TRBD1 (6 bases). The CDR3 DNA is TGTGCCTGGAGTGGACAGGCGAATGAAAAACTGTTTTTT. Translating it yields CAWSGQANEKLFF.